These 23 T cell receptor beta chains were sequenced from one sample in a study of response to subunit inactivated influenza vaccine. TCRdb fed the RT-PCR reads into MiXCR, producing one record per CDR3 protein. The data show about 650,000 distinct CDR3 sequences, 12% to 15% seen once. Sample: PBMCs from blood, taken around 14 days before vaccination. Source of these receptors: a middle-aged man who received an inactivated influenza vaccine.

This clonotype appeared many times. The V and J genes are TRBV20-1 and TRBJ2-3; D not certain. The germline CDR1 and CDR2 sequences are DFQATT and SNEGSKA (reference sequence). The CDR3 is 13 residues long. V was clipped by 3 bases and J by 6 bases, with 13 bases between them. The DNA of the CDR3 is TGCAGTGCTAGGTTACTCGGGCCGGATACGCAGTATTTT. This gives the protein CSARLLGPDTQYF.

The V call is TRBV11-1, the J call TRBJ1-1, with D possibly TRBD1 on 5 matching bases. The V end lost 6 bases, the J end lost 8 bases, and 16 bases lay between the germline ends. The CDR3 loop spans 13 amino acids. CDR1 and CDR2 from the germline V gene are SGHAT and FQDESV (reference sequence). The CDR3 region is CASSGTTAAEAFF. In nucleotides, the CDR3 is TGTGCCAGCAGTGGGACCACGGCGGCAGAAGCTTTCTTT.

This chain joins TRBV20-1 and TRBJ2-1; D is undetermined. V was pared by 1 base and J by 5 bases, with 18 bases between. This CDR3 is built from 16 residues. Per the germline V gene, CDR1 is DFQATT and CDR2 is SNEGSKA (reference sequence). CDR3 sequence: CSARGVRAVVHNEQFF. The CDR3 nucleotides are TGCAGTGCTAGAGGCGTTCGGGCGGTCGTGCACAATGAGCAGTTCTTC.

This chain links TRBV4-3 with TRBJ2-1; the D gene is possibly TRBD2 (5 bases). Trimming left V 6 bases short and J 8 bases short, with 17 bases between. The CDR3 totals 14 residues. Germline CDR1 LGHNA, CDR2 YSLEER. CDR3 DNA sequence: TGCGCCAGCAGTTGGACGGCGGGTGGGGATGAGCAGTTCTTC. Protein product: CASSWTAGGDEQFF.

V is TRBV12-3 or TRBV12-4 and J is TRBJ2-3, with a tentative D call TRBD2 (5 bases). This CDR3 comprises 17 residues. V shed 5 bases and J shed 1 base, with 19 bases lying between them. Written as DNA, the CDR3 is TGTGCCAGCAGTCCACGAAGCGTTGGGCGGGGCACAGATACGCAGTATTTT. Protein: CASSPRSVGRGTDTQYF.

The V and J genes are TRBV29-1 and TRBJ2-1, with TRBD2 identical over 13 bases. With 1 base clipped from V and 6 bases from J, the junction kept 6 bases outside the gene matches. CDR1 and CDR2 (germline): SQVTM, ANQGSEA. The CDR3 extends over 16 amino acids. The CDR3 reads CSVEGTSGRPRNEQFF. CDR3 sequence (DNA): TGCAGCGTTGAAGGGACTAGCGGGAGACCTCGCAATGAGCAGTTCTTC.

This clonotype was counted a few times. This chain uses TRBV12-3 or TRBV12-4 with TRBJ2-7, with D uncertain. V lost 6 bases, J lost 6 bases, and 15 bases lay in between. The CDR3 consists of 13 residues. The CDR3 sequence is CASRTGPLREQYF. CDR3 in DNA: TGTGCCAGCAGAACCGGCCCCCTCCGCGAGCAGTACTTC.

This clonotype came up many times. The CDR3 reads CASSRVGGTEAFF. CDR3 nucleotide sequence: TGTGCCAGCAGTAGGGTCGGGGGCACTGAAGCTTTCTTT. The chain combines TRBV27 with TRBJ1-1; possibly TRBD1 for D (5 bases). The germline V gene has CDR1 MNHEY and CDR2 SMNVEV (reference sequence). The CDR3 spans 13 residues. The V end was cut by 5 bases, the J end by 4 bases, with 11 bases between.

There are many counts of this clonotype. The junction shows a germline mismatch at one end, possibly a read error. The CDR3 protein is CASSLTGQNTEAFF. The CDR3 bases are TGTGCCAGCAGCTTAACGGGACAGAACACTGAAGCTTTCTTT. V gene TRBV5-1 combines with J gene TRBJ1-1, with a possible D match to TRBD1 (6 bases). The CDR3 has 14 amino acids. Germline CDR1 SGHRS, CDR2 YFSETQ.

The J gene is TRBJ2-5, the V gene TRBV12-3 or TRBV12-4, with TRBD2 matching over 9 bases. V dropped 2 bases and J dropped 4; count of bases not matched to a gene: 5. The CDR3 is 15 residues long. The DNA of the CDR3 is TGTGCCAGCAGTTTAAGCGGGGGGCGGCCAGAGACCCAGTACTTC. Protein: CASSLSGGRPETQYF.

In its sample, this clonotype was seen many times. This chain connects TRBV7-8 to TRBJ2-7, with D possibly TRBD2 on 7 matching bases. The V and J ends lost 0 bases and 7 bases respectively, with 10 bases between them. Germline CDR1 is SGHVS and CDR2 is FQNEAQ. There are 13 residues in the CDR3. As DNA, the CDR3 is TGTGCCAGCAGCTTAGCGGGGGGGCGGGAGCAGTACTTC. Translation: CASSLAGGREQYF.

This clonotype was seen a few times. The V gene is TRBV12-3 or TRBV12-4, the J gene TRBJ2-1; D gene unclear. V was pared by 1 base and J by 5 bases, with 9 bases between. The CDR3 is 14 residues long. The CDR3 nucleotides read TGTGCCAGCAGTTTAGTGGCAGTCAACAATGAGCAGTTCTTC. It yields the protein CASSLVAVNNEQFF.

This clonotype was picked up a small number of times. This rearrangement joins TRBV10-3 to TRBJ2-7; 10 nucleotides align to TRBD2. CDR3 length: 15 residues. Trimming at V came to 2 bases and at J to 6 bases, leaving 7 bases not matched to a gene. The germline V gene has CDR1 ENHRY and CDR2 SYGVKD. DNA of the CDR3: TGTGCCATCAGTGAGGAATTAGCGGGAGGACGCGAGCAGTACTTC. Its protein is CAISEELAGGREQYF.

This clonotype was counted between two and nine times. The chain is built from TRBV7-2 and TRBJ1-5; 7 nucleotides agree with TRBD1. Germline V gene lookup returns CDR1 SGHTA and CDR2 FQGNSA. The CDR3 runs to 15 residues. Trimming cost V 3 bases and J 3 bases; bases outside gene matches: 5. The CDR3 here is CASSFVGTDNQPQHF. The CDR3 DNA reads TGTGCCAGCAGCTTCGTCGGGACAGACAATCAGCCCCAGCATTTT.

The rearrangement joins TRBV6-9 to TRBJ1-1, with TRBD1 matching over 8 bases. Trimming removed 4 bases from V and 1 base from J; junction bases left unmatched: 11. The germline CDR1 and CDR2 sequences are MNHGY and SVAAGI. CDR3 length: 17 residues. CDR3 coding DNA: TGTGCCAGCAGTTTTAGGGGAGGGGACAGGTCGAACACTGAAGCTTTCTTT. Translated, it gives CASSFRGGDRSNTEAFF.

This sequence joins TRBV12-3 or TRBV12-4 and TRBJ2-1; TRBD1 might be the D (6 bases). V was pared by 6 bases and J by 7 bases, with 19 bases between. This CDR3 is 15 amino acids long. The CDR3 region is CASSLEEQGENEQFF. DNA of the CDR3: TGTGCCAGCAGCCTTGAGGAACAGGGAGAAAATGAGCAGTTCTTC.

The rearrangement uses TRBV24-1 and TRBJ2-7, with D maybe TRBD2 (5 bases). This CDR3 is 19 amino acids long. In germline, CDR1 is KGHDR, CDR2 SFDVKD. Trimming left V 0 bases short and J 4 bases short, with 24 bases between. CDR3 nucleotide sequence: TGTGCCACCAGTGATTTGTGGATGTGCCCTACCGGCACGGGATACGAGCAGTACTTC. This codes for CATSDLWMCPTGTGYEQYF.

This clonotype has ten or more counts. A read error may produce the germline difference seen at one junction end. CDR3 protein: CASSKDRGSHNEQFF. CDR3 DNA: TGTGCTAGCAGCAAGGACAGGGGATCCCACAATGAGCAGTTCTTC. V is TRBV7-7 and J is TRBJ2-1; 9 nucleotides align to TRBD1. The CDR3 runs 15 residues. The germline V gene encodes CDR1 SSHAT and CDR2 FNYEAQ (reference sequence).

This clonotype was found a few times. The chain employs TRBV6-5 and TRBJ2-7; weak D call: TRBD1 (5 bases). Germline V gives CDR1 MNHEY, CDR2 SVGAGI. This CDR3 has 15 residues. Trimming removed 3 bases from V and 6 bases from J, with 18 bases in between. CDR3 bases: TGTGCCAGCAGTTATTCTAGGGGATTCTCCGGCGAGCAGTACTTC. As protein: CASSYSRGFSGEQYF.

The genes are TRBV7-8 and TRBJ1-1; D call uncertain. In germline, CDR1 is SGHVS, CDR2 FQNEAQ. Between the trimmed V and J ends, which lost 9 bases and 4 bases, there was a span of 12 bases. The CDR3 covers 12 residues. In nucleotides, the CDR3 is TGTGCCAGTACATCCCCGGGCACTGAAGCTTTCTTT. Translation gives CASTSPGTEAFF.

This chain connects TRBV20-1 to TRBJ2-7, with D perhaps matching TRBD2 (6 bases). Germline values: CDR1 DFQATT, CDR2 SNEGSKA (reference sequence). Trimming left V 3 bases short and J 3 bases short, with 12 bases between. This CDR3 contains 13 residues. In nucleotides, the CDR3 is TGCAGTGCTAGTCAAGGGACTGGCTACGAGCAGTACTTC. It codes for CSASQGTGYEQYF.

The table lists this clonotype with a few counts. The J gene is TRBJ2-6, the V gene TRBV27, with TRBD1 identical over 9 bases. CDR3 length: 17 residues. After removal of 8 bases from V and 3 bases from J, the junction contained 11 bases not matched to a gene. CDR1 MNHEY and CDR2 SMNVEV come from the germline V gene (reference sequence). The CDR3 loop is CASAQGTGLLGANVLTF. The CDR3 DNA is TGTGCCAGCGCACAAGGGACAGGGCTTCTTGGGGCCAACGTCCTGACTTTC.

V and J are TRBV28 and TRBJ1-3, with D uncertain. Germline V gene lookup returns CDR1 MDHEN and CDR2 SYDVKM. Trimming stripped 5 bases from V and 0 bases from J, with 14 bases between. This CDR3 comprises 16 residues. The CDR3 is CASSNQDLPSGNTIYF. The CDR3 nucleotides are TGTGCCAGCAGTAACCAGGATCTTCCCTCTGGAAACACCATATATTTT.